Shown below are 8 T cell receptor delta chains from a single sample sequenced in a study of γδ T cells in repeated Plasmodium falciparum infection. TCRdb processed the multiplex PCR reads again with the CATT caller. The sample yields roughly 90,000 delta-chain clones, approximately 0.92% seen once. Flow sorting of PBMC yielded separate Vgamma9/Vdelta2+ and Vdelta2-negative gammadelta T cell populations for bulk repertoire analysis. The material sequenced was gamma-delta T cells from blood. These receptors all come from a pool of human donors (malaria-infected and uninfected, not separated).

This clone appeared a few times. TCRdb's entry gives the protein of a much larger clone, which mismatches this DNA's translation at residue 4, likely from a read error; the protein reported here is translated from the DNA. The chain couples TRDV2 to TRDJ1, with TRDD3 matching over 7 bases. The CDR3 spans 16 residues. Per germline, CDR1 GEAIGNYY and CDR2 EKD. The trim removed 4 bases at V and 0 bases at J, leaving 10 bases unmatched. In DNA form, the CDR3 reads TGTGCCTGTGAGACACTCTGGGGGCCACACACCGATAAACTCATCTTT. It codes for CACETLWGPHTDKLIF.

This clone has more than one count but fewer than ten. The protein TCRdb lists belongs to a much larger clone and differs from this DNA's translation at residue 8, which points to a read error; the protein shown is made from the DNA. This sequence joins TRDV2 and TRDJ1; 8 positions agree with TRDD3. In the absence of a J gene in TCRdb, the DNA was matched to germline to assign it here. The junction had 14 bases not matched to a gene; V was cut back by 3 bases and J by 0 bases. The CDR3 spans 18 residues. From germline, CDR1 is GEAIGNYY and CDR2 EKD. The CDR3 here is CACDYWGAKPSYTDKLIF. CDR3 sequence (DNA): TGTGCCTGTGACTACTGGGGGGCTAAGCCTTCATACACCGATAAACTCATCTTT.

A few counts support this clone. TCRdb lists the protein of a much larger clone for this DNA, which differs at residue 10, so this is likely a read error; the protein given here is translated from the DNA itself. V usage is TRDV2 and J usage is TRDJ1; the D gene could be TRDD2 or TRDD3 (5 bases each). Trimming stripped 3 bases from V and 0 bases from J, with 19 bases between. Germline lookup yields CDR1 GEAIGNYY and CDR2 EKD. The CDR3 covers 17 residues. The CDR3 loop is CACDPLRAGRHTDKLIF. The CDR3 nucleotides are TGTGCCTGTGACCCCCTTCGAGCTGGGAGACACACCGATAAACTCATCTTT.

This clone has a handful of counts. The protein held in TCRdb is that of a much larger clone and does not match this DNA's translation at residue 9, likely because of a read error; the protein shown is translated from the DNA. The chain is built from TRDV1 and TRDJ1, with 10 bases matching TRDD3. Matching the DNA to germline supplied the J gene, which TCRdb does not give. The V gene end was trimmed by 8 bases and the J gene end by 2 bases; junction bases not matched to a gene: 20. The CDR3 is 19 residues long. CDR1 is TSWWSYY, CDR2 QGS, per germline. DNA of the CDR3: TGTGCTCTTACCATTACCCATGGTCATTTACTGGGGGATACCGATAAACTCATCTTT. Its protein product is CALTITHGHLLGDTDKLIF.

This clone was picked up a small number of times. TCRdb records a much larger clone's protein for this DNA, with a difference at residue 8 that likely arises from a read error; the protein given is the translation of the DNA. CDR3 nucleotide sequence: TGTGCCTGTGACACCGTGAGTGGGGTCCTGGGAAACGAAACCGATAAACTCATCTTT. Translated, it gives CACDTVSGVLGNETDKLIF. The chain is built from TRDV2 and TRDJ1; perhaps TRDD3 as D (5 bases). Here the J gene came from matching the DNA to germline, since TCRdb omits it. There are 19 residues in the CDR3. Trimming shortened V by 0 bases and J by 2 bases, and 24 bases separated the two germline ends. CDR1 is GEAIGNYY, CDR2 EKD, per germline.

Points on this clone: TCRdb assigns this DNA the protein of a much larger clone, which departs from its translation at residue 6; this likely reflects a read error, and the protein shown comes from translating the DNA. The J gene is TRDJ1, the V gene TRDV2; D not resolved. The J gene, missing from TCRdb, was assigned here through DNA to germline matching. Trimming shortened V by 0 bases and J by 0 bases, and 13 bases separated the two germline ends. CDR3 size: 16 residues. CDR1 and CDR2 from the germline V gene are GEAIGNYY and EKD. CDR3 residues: CACDTAGAPYTDKLIF. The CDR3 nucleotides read TGTGCCTGTGACACCGCCGGGGCACCTTACACCGATAAACTCATCTTT.

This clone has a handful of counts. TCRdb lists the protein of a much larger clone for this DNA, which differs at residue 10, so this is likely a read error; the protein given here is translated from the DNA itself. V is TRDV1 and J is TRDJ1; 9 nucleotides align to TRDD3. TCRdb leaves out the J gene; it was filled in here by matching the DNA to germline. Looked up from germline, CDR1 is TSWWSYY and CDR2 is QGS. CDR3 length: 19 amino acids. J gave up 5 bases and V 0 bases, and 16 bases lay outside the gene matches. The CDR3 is CALGELVRIPGDTGDKLIF. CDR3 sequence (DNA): TGTGCTCTTGGGGAACTGGTCCGAATACCGGGGGATACCGGGGATAAACTCATCTTT.

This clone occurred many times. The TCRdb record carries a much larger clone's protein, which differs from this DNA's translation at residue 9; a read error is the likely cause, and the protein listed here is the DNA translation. DNA of the CDR3: TGTGCTCTGACCTACGAAGGGATACCGACAGCACAACTCTTCTTT. Translated: CALTYEGIPTAQLFF. The genes are TRDV1 and TRDJ2; 7 nucleotides agree with TRDD3. Germline V gives CDR1 TSWWSYY, CDR2 QGS. J gave up 4 bases and V 9 bases, and 11 bases lay outside the gene matches. The CDR3 extends over 15 amino acids.